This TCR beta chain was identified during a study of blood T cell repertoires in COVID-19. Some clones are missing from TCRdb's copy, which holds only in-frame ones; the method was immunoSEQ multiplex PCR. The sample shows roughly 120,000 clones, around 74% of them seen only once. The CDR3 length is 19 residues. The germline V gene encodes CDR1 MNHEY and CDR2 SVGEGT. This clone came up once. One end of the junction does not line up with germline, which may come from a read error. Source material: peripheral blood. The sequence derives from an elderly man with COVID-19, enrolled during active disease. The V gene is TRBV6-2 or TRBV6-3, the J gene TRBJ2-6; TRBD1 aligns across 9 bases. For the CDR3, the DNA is TGTGCCAGCAGTGACTCACAGGGGGCGCTACTCTCTGGGGCCAACGTCCTGACTTTC. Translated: CASSDSQGALLSGANVLTF.